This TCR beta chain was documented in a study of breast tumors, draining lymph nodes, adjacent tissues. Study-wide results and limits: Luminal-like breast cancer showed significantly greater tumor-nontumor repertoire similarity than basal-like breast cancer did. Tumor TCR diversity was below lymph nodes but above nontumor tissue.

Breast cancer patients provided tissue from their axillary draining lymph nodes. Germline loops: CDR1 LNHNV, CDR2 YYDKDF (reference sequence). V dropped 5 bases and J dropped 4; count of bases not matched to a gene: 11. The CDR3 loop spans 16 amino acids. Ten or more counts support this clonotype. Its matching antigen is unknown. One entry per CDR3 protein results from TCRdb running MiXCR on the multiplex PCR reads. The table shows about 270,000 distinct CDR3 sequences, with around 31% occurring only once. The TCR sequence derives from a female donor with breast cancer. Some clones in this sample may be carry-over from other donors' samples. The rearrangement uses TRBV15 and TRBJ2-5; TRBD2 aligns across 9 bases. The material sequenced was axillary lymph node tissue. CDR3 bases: TGTGCCACCAGCTATCCGGGGACTAGCCGAGGAGAGACCCAGTACTTC. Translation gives CATSYPGTSRGETQYF.